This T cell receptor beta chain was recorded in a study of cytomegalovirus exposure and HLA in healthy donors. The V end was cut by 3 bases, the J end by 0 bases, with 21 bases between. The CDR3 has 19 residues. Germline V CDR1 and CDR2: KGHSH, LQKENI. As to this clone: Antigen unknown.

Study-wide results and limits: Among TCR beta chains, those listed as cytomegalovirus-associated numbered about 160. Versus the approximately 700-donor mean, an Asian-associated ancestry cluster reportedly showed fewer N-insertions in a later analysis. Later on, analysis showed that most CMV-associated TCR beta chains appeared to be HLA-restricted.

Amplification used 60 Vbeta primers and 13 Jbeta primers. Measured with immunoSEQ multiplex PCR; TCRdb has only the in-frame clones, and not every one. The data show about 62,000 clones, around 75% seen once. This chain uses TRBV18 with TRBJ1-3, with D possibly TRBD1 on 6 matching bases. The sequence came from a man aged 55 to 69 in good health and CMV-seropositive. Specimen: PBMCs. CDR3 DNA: TGTGCCAGCTCACCCCAATCGTACGGGGGGCATGACTCTGGAAACACCATATATTTT. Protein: CASSPQSYGGHDSGNTIYF.